Each of the 7 T cell receptor beta chains below was sequenced from the same sample in a study of shared clonotypes between healthy human individuals. CD45RO-negative cells were positively selected for CCR7, leaving out terminally differentiated effector memory CD45RA+ cells. Clones were read by immunoSEQ multiplex PCR, and TCRdb kept only the in-frame ones, dropping some. The sample lists around 550,000 clones, 95% occurring once. Sequencing was carried out using naive CD8+ T cells sorted from blood. The receptors derive from a woman in her twenties or thirties in good health.

The chain recombines TRBV13 with TRBJ2-2; no definite D call. Germline values: CDR1 PRHDT, CDR2 FYEKMQ (reference sequence). V was trimmed by 1 base and J by 4 bases, leaving 13 bases between them. This CDR3 spans 16 amino acids. The CDR3 sequence: CASSLEGPWVTGELFF. The CDR3 nucleotides read TGTGCCAGCAGCTTAGAAGGGCCATGGGTCACCGGGGAGCTGTTTTTT. Complete variable domain (other parts from reference TRBV13 and TRBJ2-2): AAGVIQSPRHLIKEKRETATLKCYPIPRHDTVYWYQQGPGQDPQFLISFYEKMQSDKGSIPDRFSAQQFSDYHSELNMSSLELGDSALYFCASSLEGPWVTGELFFGEGSRLTVL.

The chain has TRBV19 and TRBJ2-7; 9 bases agree with TRBD2. J was trimmed by 0 bases and V by 4 bases; bases with no gene match: 7. This CDR3 has 16 residues. Germline CDR1 is LNHDA and CDR2 is SQIVND (reference sequence). CDR3 sequence: CASSTLAGGPSYEQYF. The CDR3 DNA is TGTGCCAGTAGTACCCTGGCGGGAGGGCCCTCCTACGAGCAGTACTTC.

This chain links TRBV27 with TRBJ1-1, with D possibly matching TRBD1 (6 bases). The V gene's germline CDR1 is MNHEY and CDR2 SMNVEV (reference sequence). V lost 8 bases to trimming and J lost 10 bases, with 17 bases between them. This CDR3 has 12 residues. The CDR3 DNA sequence: TGTGCCAGCGGGACGACAAGGGGGACAGCTTTCTTT. Translation: CASGTTRGTAFF.

The V call is TRBV6-6, the J call TRBJ2-1; D is unclear. The V and J ends lost 2 bases and 4 bases respectively, with 9 bases between them. CDR1 and CDR2 (germline): MNHNY, SVGAGI (reference sequence). This CDR3 has 14 residues. The CDR3 sequence: CASSYEDLYNEQFF. CDR3 nucleotides: TGTGCCAGCAGTTACGAAGACTTATACAATGAGCAGTTCTTC.

This sequence joins TRBV21-1 and TRBJ1-2. TRBV21-1 is flagged as a pseudogene. The CDR3 consists of 16 residues. The CDR3 sequence is CASSKHGRTASTGYTF. The CDR3 bases are TGTGCCAGCAGCAAACACGGGAGGACAGCTTCGACTGGCTACACCTTC.

In nucleotides, the CDR3 is TGTGCCAGCAGCTTTTTAGGGGACCCTGAAGCTTTCTTT. It is translated as CASSFLGDPEAFF. The chain couples TRBV5-6 to TRBJ1-1; tentative D call: TRBD1 (5 bases). V shed 2 bases and J shed 6 bases, with 11 bases lying between them. Per the germline V gene, CDR1 is SGHDT and CDR2 is YYEEEE. The CDR3 sequence is 13 residues long.

The chain employs TRBV27 and TRBJ1-1, with no clear D. V gave up 8 bases and J gave up 0 bases, with 7 bases separating them. Germline V lookup: CDR1 MNHEY, CDR2 SMNVEV (reference sequence). CDR3 length equals 12 residues. The chain's CDR3 is CASFTVNTEAFF. CDR3 nucleotide sequence: TGTGCCAGCTTCACAGTGAACACTGAAGCTTTCTTT.